This TCR beta chain was sequenced in a study of T cell repertoires in cytomegalovirus infection. Study conclusions and caveats: Cumulative frequency of public TCR beta families picked out carriers of CMV plus the relevant HLA.

Each CDR3 protein gets one entry after TCRdb re-called the reads with MiXCR. The sample holds over 90,000 distinct CDR3 sequences, 16% seen once. V gave up 3 bases and J gave up 3 bases; unmatched junction bases: 10. The CDR3 runs to 16 residues. The germline gives CDR1 LNHDA, CDR2 SQIVND (reference sequence). This clonotype was counted at least ten times. Its matching antigen is unknown. This clonotype was sampled from a human donor in good health (CMV status not recorded). Some clones in this sample may be carry-over from other donors' samples. Source material: PBMCs. The chain couples TRBV19 to TRBJ1-1, with 7 bases matching TRBD1. This CDR3 reads CASSMRTGRGDTEAFF. The CDR3 bases are TGTGCCAGTAGTATGAGGACAGGCCGAGGGGACACTGAAGCTTTCTTT.